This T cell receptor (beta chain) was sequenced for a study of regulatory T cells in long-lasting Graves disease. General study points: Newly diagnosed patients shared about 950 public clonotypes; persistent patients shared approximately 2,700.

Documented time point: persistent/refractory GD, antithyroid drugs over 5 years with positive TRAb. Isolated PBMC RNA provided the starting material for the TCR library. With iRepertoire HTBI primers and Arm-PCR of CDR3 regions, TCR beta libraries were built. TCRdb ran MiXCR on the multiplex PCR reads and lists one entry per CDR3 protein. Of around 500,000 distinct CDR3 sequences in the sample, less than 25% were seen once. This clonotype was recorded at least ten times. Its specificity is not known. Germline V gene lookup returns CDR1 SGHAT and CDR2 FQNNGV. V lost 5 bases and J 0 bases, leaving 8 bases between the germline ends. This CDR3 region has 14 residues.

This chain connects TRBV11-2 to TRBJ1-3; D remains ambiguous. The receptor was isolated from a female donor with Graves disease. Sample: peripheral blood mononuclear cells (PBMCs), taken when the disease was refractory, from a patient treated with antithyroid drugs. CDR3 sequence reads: CASSGGSSGNTIYF. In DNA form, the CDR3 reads TGTGCCAGCAGCGGCGGGAGCTCTGGAAACACCATATATTTT.